The T cell receptor beta chain under discussion was sequenced for a study of T cell responses to AZD1222 COVID-19 vaccine. Study-wide points: Spike-specific TCR depth and breadth grew after two AZD1222 doses. CD4 TCRs associated with vaccination spanned spike, dominating at 160-218 and 743-854.

Produced via immunoSEQ multiplex PCR; TCRdb's table is partial and in-frame only. This table holds hundreds of thousands of clones, 85% to 95% found once. As concerns this clone: The antigen remains unidentified.

Sequenced here: peripheral blood, sampled on day 0 of MenACWY control vaccination. The receptor's source is an adult in good health.

In DNA form, the CDR3 reads TGTGCCACCAGCAGAGCCGGGACATACCCCGGGACCCAGTACTTC. Translation: CATSRAGTYPGTQYF. This chain links TRBV15 with TRBJ2-5; tentatively, D is TRBD1 (6 bases). The V end was cut by 1 base, the J end by 7 bases, with 16 bases between. Germline assignment: CDR1 LNHNV and CDR2 YYDKDF (reference sequence). The CDR3 has 15 residues.